This T cell receptor (beta chain) appears in the sequencing data of a study of CD8+CD57+ T cells in acquired aplastic anemia. Looking at the study overall: Sorted CD4+ and CD8+ cells yielded DNA averaging about 3.2 ug.

TCR beta VDJ and CDR3 profiles were obtained from a genomic DNA template. TCRdb independently ran MiXCR on the reads; one entry per CDR3 protein. The repertoire holds 400,000 to 600,000 distinct CDR3 sequences, with about a third as singletons. General observations from the study: Researchers reported that CD8+ Simpson's diversity was not significantly different in patients versus controls.

Patients sequenced had flow cytometry evidence of CD8+CD57+ cell expansion. All participating patients were living with severe acquired aplastic anemia. Each patient gave a blood sample that was collected before any therapy had been received. Remarks on this clonotype: Its specificity is not known. The junction does not match germline at one end; this may be a read error.

Germline lookup yields CDR1 ENHRY and CDR2 SYGVKD. CDR3 length: 13 residues. The sequence came from a human donor with aplastic anemia. The material sequenced was sorted CD4+, CD8+, or CD8+CD57+ T cells (not recorded which) from PBMCs. The chain links TRBV10-3 to TRBJ1-5; no clear D. DNA for the CDR3: TGTGCCAGCAGTGAAGGAGGAAGTCAGCCCCAGCATTTT. This codes for CASSEGGSQPQHF.